This T cell receptor beta chain was identified during a study of T-cell memory formation after mild COVID-19. Deletions cut 3 bases from V and 12 bases from J, with 35 bases between. This CDR3 region has 19 residues. Sample barcodes and UMIs were carried by the TCR alpha and TCR beta cDNA libraries that 5'RACE generated with constant-segment primers. Each CDR3 protein gets one entry after TCRdb re-called the 5' RACE reads with MiXCR. This sample has about 430,000 distinct CDR3 sequences, with more than 15% found just once. The chain uses TRBV23-1 and TRBJ1-1; D possibly corresponds to TRBD1 (5 bases). TRBV23-1 carries the ORF label, with uncertain function. Sequencing was carried out using PBMCs or a T cell subset sorted from them (not recorded which). The TCR was taken from a man younger than 35 who had mild COVID-19 (a few samples of this study predate the infection). Cell type and time point are not known. The CDR3 is CASSQFILRRLDTRQRTFF. CDR3 DNA sequence: TGCGCCAGCAGTCAGTTTATATTGCGGCGCCTGGACACGAGGCAAAGAACTTTCTTT.